The 30 T cell receptor beta chains below come from one sample, sequenced in a study of T-cell reconstitution after alpha-beta-depleted transplantation in children. It was with unique molecular identifiers that the TCRbeta library was prepared. One entry per CDR3 protein, called by TCRdb with MiXCR from the PCR reads. Among some 80,000 distinct CDR3 sequences listed, 15% to 20% were seen once. The material sequenced was PBMCs, mostly from graft donor cells, taken 360 days after TCRalphabeta/CD19-depleted stem cell transplant. Receptor source: a male patient between 2 and 10 years old who had a stem cell transplant for acute lymphoblastic leukemia, so the T cells may come from the graft donor.

At least ten counts were recorded for this clonotype. DNA of the CDR3: TGTGCCAGCAAAATAGGGGGCCCTACTCTTAAAAACATTCAGTACTTC. Translated: CASKIGGPTLKNIQYF. V and J are TRBV6-5 and TRBJ2-4; TRBD1 matches 7 bases. Germline CDR1 and CDR2: MNHEY and SVGAGI. The CDR3 totals 16 residues. The V gene end was trimmed by 7 bases and the J gene end by 4 bases; junction bases not matched to a gene: 13.

In its sample, this clonotype was seen a few times. V and J are TRBV4-2 and TRBJ2-3; D is unclear. CDR1 LGHNA and CDR2 YNFKEQ come from the germline V gene. This CDR3 spans 14 amino acids. V lost 2 bases, J lost 1 base, and 7 bases lay in between. DNA of the CDR3: TGTGCCAGCAGCCAATCTGGACGCACAGATACGCAGTATTTT. It codes for CASSQSGRTDTQYF.

J is TRBJ2-3 and V is TRBV7-6; perhaps TRBD2 as D (5 bases). With 0 bases removed from V and 6 bases from J, the gap between germline ends came to 19 bases. Per germline, CDR1 SGHVS and CDR2 FNYEAQ. The CDR3 has 17 amino acids. The CDR3 loop reads CASSLAPGGSWLDTQYF. The CDR3 coding sequence is TGTGCCAGCAGCTTAGCGCCCGGAGGTAGTTGGCTCGATACGCAGTATTTT.

The chain combines TRBV7-9 with TRBJ2-1; 8 nucleotides agree with TRBD2. Germline-derived CDR1 and CDR2 are SEHNR and FQNEAQ (reference sequence). CDR3 length: 18 residues. The ends lost 3 bases at V and 8 bases at J; junction bases unmatched: 18. In DNA, the CDR3 is TGTGCCAGCAGCTTGCCTCTCTTCGCGGGAGGATTTATGGATGAGCAGTTCTTC. This translates into CASSLPLFAGGFMDEQFF.

This clonotype was picked up a small number of times. The rearrangement uses TRBV2 and TRBJ2-1; 8 positions match TRBD1. J lost 7 bases, V lost 6 bases, and 8 bases had no gene match. There are 14 residues in the CDR3. Germline V CDR1 and CDR2: SNHLY, FYNNEI. CDR3 residues: CASRVPGQANEQFF. CDR3 DNA sequence: TGTGCCAGCAGAGTTCCGGGACAGGCGAATGAGCAGTTCTTC.

A few counts support this clonotype. V and J are TRBV27 and TRBJ2-1; 7 bases map to TRBD2. The CDR3 totals 16 residues. The V gene end was trimmed by 2 bases and the J gene end by 3 bases; junction bases not matched to a gene: 7. Germline V gene lookup returns CDR1 MNHEY and CDR2 SMNVEV (reference sequence). The CDR3 is CASSLRGGPIYNEQFF. In nucleotides, the CDR3 is TGTGCCAGCAGTTTAAGGGGAGGGCCAATCTACAATGAGCAGTTCTTC.

This chain joins TRBV5-1 and TRBJ2-7, with a tentative D call TRBD1 (5 bases). Germline values: CDR1 SGHRS, CDR2 YFSETQ. V shed 0 bases and J shed 4 bases, with 14 bases lying between them. CDR3 length: 15 residues. The CDR3 coding sequence is TGCGCCAGCAGCTTGGGTGGCAGGGATTGGTACGAGCAGTACTTC. It translates to CASSLGGRDWYEQYF. Using reference TRBV5-1 and TRBJ2-7 for the parts outside the CDR3, the full variable domain is KAGVTQTPRYLIKTRGQQVTLSCSPISGHRSVSWYQQTPGQGLQFLFEYFSETQRNKGNFPGRFSGRQFSNSRSEMNVSTLELGDSALYLCASSLGGRDWYEQYFGPGTRLTVT.

The rearrangement uses TRBV4-1 and TRBJ1-1, with D possibly matching TRBD1 (5 bases). This CDR3 has 13 residues. V was cut by 4 bases and J by 4 bases, with 10 bases left in between. CDR1 is MGHRA, CDR2 YSYEKL, per germline. CDR3 residues: CASSLIGGTEAFF. The CDR3 DNA follows: TGCGCCAGCAGCCTTATCGGGGGCACTGAAGCTTTCTTT.

This clonotype was counted between two and nine times. J is TRBJ2-3 and V is TRBV6-5, with 8 bases that match TRBD2. Germline V gene sequence: CDR1 MNHEY, CDR2 SVGAGI. The CDR3 length is 15 residues. Germline trimming cut 2 bases from V and 2 bases from J; bases unmatched to any gene: 3. This CDR3 reads CASSYGGRHTDTQYF. CDR3 DNA: TGTGCCAGCAGTTACGGCGGGAGGCACACAGATACGCAGTATTTT.

The rearrangement uses TRBV20-1 and TRBJ2-1, with 7 bases matching TRBD2. Germline assignment: CDR1 DFQATT and CDR2 SNEGSKA (reference sequence). This CDR3 spans 14 amino acids. Trimming took 6 bases from V and 0 from J; bases not matched to a gene: 5. The CDR3 nucleotides read TGCAGTGCCGGCGGGGGAGCCTCCTACAATGAGCAGTTCTTC. It encodes CSAGGGASYNEQFF.

J is TRBJ2-4 and V is TRBV7-8; 8 bases agree with TRBD2. CDR3 length: 18 amino acids. V was clipped by 5 bases and J by 0 bases; unmatched bases: 12. CDR1 SGHVS and CDR2 FQNEAQ come from the germline V gene. CDR3 sequence reads: CASSHRAGGGVAKNIQYF. CDR3 DNA: TGTGCCAGCAGCCATAGGGCGGGAGGAGGGGTAGCCAAAAACATTCAGTACTTC.

This chain connects TRBV4-1 to TRBJ1-4; the D gene is possibly TRBD1 (5 bases). CDR1 is MGHRA, CDR2 YSYEKL, per germline. Trimming left V 1 base short and J 0 bases short, with 12 bases between. This CDR3 contains 17 residues. The CDR3 DNA reads as TGCGCCAGCAGCCAAGGGCCGGACACCTCAACTAATGAAAAACTGTTTTTT. This gives the protein CASSQGPDTSTNEKLFF.

This chain connects TRBV12-3 or TRBV12-4 to TRBJ2-1; D ambiguous. The CDR3 extends over 13 amino acids. Trimming took 2 bases from V and 5 from J, leaving 7 bases between them. Here the CDR3 DNA reads TGTGCCAGCAGTTTAAGGCTGCACAATGAGCAGTTCTTC. It codes for CASSLRLHNEQFF.

This clonotype has just a few counts. The chain is built from TRBV12-3 or TRBV12-4 and TRBJ1-5; 7 bases map to TRBD1. The V gene end was trimmed by 4 bases and the J gene end by 5 bases; junction bases not matched to a gene: 11. CDR3 length: 16 amino acids. CDR3 sequence (DNA): TGTGCCAGCAGTTCCCGCACAGGGGCCGGAGATCAGCCCCAGCATTTT. This codes for CASSSRTGAGDQPQHF.

This clonotype was recorded a few times. At one end the junction does not follow the germline gene, possibly because of a read error. V is TRBV24-1 and J is TRBJ2-1, with TRBD2 matching 11 bases. The CDR3 runs to 14 residues. Looked up from germline, CDR1 is KGHDR and CDR2 is SFDVKD. This CDR3 is CATRDSGTSGEQFF. In nucleotides, the CDR3 is TGTGCCACCAGGGATTCCGGGACTAGCGGTGAGCAGTTCTTC.

This clonotype was seen a handful of times. The CDR3 sequence is CASRRTSGSLYEQYF. The CDR3 nucleotides are TGTGCCAGCAGGAGGACTAGCGGGAGTCTTTACGAGCAGTACTTC. The V and J genes are TRBV27 and TRBJ2-7; 13 positions match TRBD2. With 6 bases clipped from V and 4 bases from J, the junction kept 6 bases outside the gene matches. Germline loops: CDR1 MNHEY, CDR2 SMNVEV (reference sequence). This CDR3 has 15 residues.

The CDR3 loop reads CASSLREGATKNIQYF. CDR3 coding DNA: TGCGCCAGCAGTTTACGAGAGGGGGCGACCAAAAACATTCAGTACTTC. The chain has TRBV5-1 and TRBJ2-4; 7 bases line up with TRBD1. CDR1 SGHRS and CDR2 YFSETQ come from the germline V gene. This CDR3 is built from 16 residues. J lost 2 bases, V lost 5 bases, and 10 bases had no gene match.

The chain joins TRBV5-8 to TRBJ2-3, with D possibly matching TRBD2 (5 bases). The CDR3 sequence is 14 residues long. Trimming shortened V by 2 bases and J by 6 bases, and 13 bases separated the two germline ends. Germline values: CDR1 SGHTS, CDR2 YDEGEE. This chain's CDR3 is CASSFRRPGDTQYF. The CDR3 region has the DNA TGTGCCAGCAGCTTTAGGAGGCCCGGGGATACGCAGTATTTT.

This clonotype showed up many times. The rearrangement uses TRBV12-3 or TRBV12-4 and TRBJ2-5; D not resolved. Trimming took off 5 bases at V and 2 bases at J, with 3 bases between the two ends. CDR3 length: 11 residues. CDR3 bases: TGTGCCAGCAGTGGTCAAGAGACCCAGTACTTC. Protein: CASSGQETQYF.

This clonotype was detected a few times. J is TRBJ2-6 and V is TRBV29-1, with D hard to call. The CDR3 extends over 15 amino acids. Trimming removed 4 bases from V and 1 base from J, with 11 bases in between. Germline lookup yields CDR1 SQVTM and CDR2 ANQGSEA. CDR3 loop: CSVGLFLSGANVLTF. The CDR3 coding sequence is TGCAGCGTTGGACTCTTTTTATCTGGGGCCAACGTCCTGACTTTC.

This chain joins TRBV29-1 and TRBJ2-1; no reliable D call. The CDR3 sequence is 12 residues long. V gave up 1 base and J gave up 7 bases, with 8 bases separating them. The germline CDR1 and CDR2 sequences are SQVTM and ANQGSEA. The CDR3 coding sequence is TGCAGCGTTGAAGCCCGGGTTAATGAGCAGTTCTTC. Translation gives CSVEARVNEQFF.

This clonotype was detected many times. CDR3 bases: TGCGCCAGCAGATCTCAGGTAGCGAACTACGAGCAGTACTTC. Its translation: CASRSQVANYEQYF. V is TRBV5-1 and J is TRBJ2-7; tentatively, D is TRBD2 (5 bases). The germline V and J ends were trimmed by 5 bases and 3 bases, with 15 bases remaining between them. Germline loops: CDR1 SGHRS, CDR2 YFSETQ. CDR3 size: 14 residues.

V gene TRBV7-9 combines with J gene TRBJ2-1; D call uncertain. With 5 bases removed from V and 4 bases from J, the gap between germline ends came to 6 bases. CDR1 SEHNR and CDR2 FQNEAQ come from the germline V gene (reference sequence). The length of the CDR3 is 12 residues. DNA for the CDR3: TGTGCCAGCAGCCGAGAATACAATGAGCAGTTCTTC. Amino acids: CASSREYNEQFF.

V and J are TRBV3-1 and TRBJ1-4; tentative D call: TRBD1 (5 bases). The CDR3 covers 17 residues. The V gene lost 1 base and the J gene lost 5 bases, with 17 bases spanning the gap. CDR1 and CDR2 from the germline V gene are LGHDT and YNNKEL (reference sequence). The CDR3 sequence: CASSQGPRQRRNEKLFF. The DNA for the CDR3 is TGTGCCAGCAGCCAAGGACCTAGACAGAGGCGAAATGAAAAACTGTTTTTT.

The V call is TRBV6-1, the J call TRBJ1-4; D is uncertain. Germline V lookup: CDR1 MNHNS, CDR2 SASEGT. Trimming removed 5 bases at V and 8 bases at J, with 15 bases between. This CDR3 region has 14 residues. This CDR3 reads CASSSLRRGEKLFF. CDR3 in DNA: TGTGCCAGCAGTAGCTTGCGGCGGGGAGAAAAACTGTTTTTT.

This clonotype was recorded many times. J is TRBJ2-4 and V is TRBV5-6, with 12 bases fitting TRBD2. The length of the CDR3 is 18 residues. Germline CDR1 SGHDT, CDR2 YYEEEE. V lost 2 bases and J lost 0; bases outside the gene matches: 6. The CDR3 sequence is CASSFPGLAGLAKNIQYF. The CDR3 DNA follows: TGTGCCAGCAGCTTCCCCGGACTAGCGGGATTAGCCAAAAACATTCAGTACTTC.

The genes are TRBV5-1 and TRBJ1-5; D ambiguous. The CDR3 has 14 residues. V lost 0 bases and J 3 bases, leaving 7 bases between the germline ends. The V gene's germline CDR1 is SGHRS and CDR2 YFSETQ. CDR3 sequence reads: CASSLGENNQPQHF. CDR3 coding DNA: TGCGCCAGCAGCTTGGGGGAGAACAATCAGCCCCAGCATTTT.

This clonotype was seen more than once but under ten times. The rearrangement uses TRBV11-3 and TRBJ2-7; 9 bases fit TRBD1. Losses at the gene ends were 2 bases for V and 7 bases for J; bases not matched to a gene: 9. The CDR3 is 15 amino acids. CDR1 SGHNT and CDR2 YENEEA come from the germline V gene. CDR3 nucleotide sequence: TGTGCCAGCAGCTTACGCCGGACAGGGGAGAGGGAGCAGTACTTC. This gives the protein CASSLRRTGEREQYF. Drawing the rest from reference TRBV11-3 and TRBJ2-7, the complete variable domain is EAGVVQSPRYKIIEKKQPVAFWCNPISGHNTLYWYLQNLGQGPELLIRYENEEAVDDSQLPKDRFSAERLKGVDSTLKIQPAELGDSAVYLCASSLRRTGEREQYFGPGTRLTVT.

This clonotype was counted ten times or more. V gene TRBV12-3 or TRBV12-4 combines with J gene TRBJ2-1, with 8 bases aligning to TRBD2. This CDR3 is 15 amino acids long. The J segment lost 3 bases and the V segment lost 3 bases, leaving 4 bases of the junction unmatched. Here the CDR3 DNA reads TGTGCCAGCAGTTTGGCTCTAGCGGGCTACAATGAGCAGTTCTTC. As protein: CASSLALAGYNEQFF.

This clonotype was recorded a few times. The genes are TRBV18 and TRBJ2-1, with D possibly being TRBD2 (6 bases). The CDR3 spans 16 residues. Trimming shortened V by 2 bases and J by 7 bases, and 18 bases separated the two germline ends. Germline V CDR1 and CDR2: KGHSH, LQKENI. The CDR3 spells CASSPGVSGVFNEQFF. The DNA of the CDR3 is TGTGCCAGCTCACCAGGGGTTTCGGGAGTATTTAATGAGCAGTTCTTC.